The 8 T cell receptor beta chains below were found in one sample sequenced in a study of human T cells and chemical hapten exposure. MiXCR, applied by TCRdb to the RACE reads, yields one record per CDR3 protein. The table records tens of thousands of distinct CDR3 sequences, over 9.5% of them present only once. As for time point: pre-sensitization, week 0. Stated treatment: therapeutic diphenylcyclopropenone sensitization with weekly scalp DPC. Sample: whole blood, taken in connection with sensitization to the hapten diphenylcyclopropenone (DPC). These receptors were collected from a young man with alopecia areata. Some clones in this sample may be carry-over from other donors' samples.

There are a few counts of this clonotype. This rearrangement joins TRBV5-4 to TRBJ2-2, with 7 nucleotides matching TRBD2. The V gene's germline CDR1 is SGHNT and CDR2 YYREEE (reference sequence). The CDR3 is 18 amino acids. Trimming took 4 bases from V and 0 from J; bases not matched to a gene: 12. For the CDR3, the DNA is TGTGCCAGCAGCGCCAAGGGTCTAAGCGGGGCGAACACCGGGGAGCTGTTTTTT. Translating gives CASSAKGLSGANTGELFF. The full variable domain, with the rest looked up from reference TRBV5-4 and TRBJ2-2, is ETGVTQSPTHLIKTRGQQVTLRCSSQSGHNTVSWYQQALGQGPQFIFQYYREEENGRGNFPPRFSGLQFPNYSSELNVNALELDDSALYLCASSAKGLSGANTGELFFGEGSRLTVL.

The CDR3 reads CSAWYQGLVNQPQHF. CDR3 coding DNA: TGCAGTGCCTGGTATCAGGGGCTCGTGAATCAGCCCCAGCATTTT. The chain joins TRBV20-1 to TRBJ1-5; TRBD1 might be the D (6 bases). The V gene lost 6 bases and the J gene lost 4 bases, with 19 bases spanning the gap. Germline CDR1 reads DFQATT; CDR2 reads SNEGSKA (reference sequence). CDR3 size: 15 residues.

This clonotype was seen a few times. J is TRBJ1-2 and V is TRBV5-1, with D possibly TRBD1 on 5 matching bases. CDR1 is SGHRS and CDR2 is YFSETQ in the germline V gene. Trimming shortened V by 1 base and J by 4 bases, and 8 bases separated the two germline ends. The CDR3 runs 13 residues. This CDR3 reads CASSLKDSYGYTF. CDR3 coding DNA: TGCGCCAGCAGCTTGAAAGACAGCTATGGCTACACCTTC.

This clonotype was counted between two and nine times. CDR3: CASSLPMETQYF. The CDR3 nucleotides read TGTGCCAGCAGTTTACCGATGGAGACCCAGTACTTC. The genes are TRBV7-3 and TRBJ2-5; no definite D call. The CDR3 sequence is 12 residues long. CDR1 is SGHTA, CDR2 FQGTGA, per germline. Trimming removed 6 bases from V and 5 bases from J, with 10 bases in between.

This clonotype was observed at least ten times. The chain is built from TRBV5-1 and TRBJ2-7; D is unresolved. Germline loops: CDR1 SGHRS, CDR2 YFSETQ. V shed 3 bases and J shed 2 bases, with 3 bases lying between them. This CDR3 has 11 residues. The chain's CDR3 is CASSYTYEQYF. In nucleotides, the CDR3 is TGCGCCAGCAGCTACACCTACGAGCAGTACTTC.

This clonotype was detected ten times or more. V and J are TRBV6-6 and TRBJ1-1; D unresolved. Trimming took off 7 bases at V and 4 bases at J, with 16 bases between the two ends. The CDR3 contains 14 residues. Per germline, CDR1 MNHNY and CDR2 SVGAGI (reference sequence). This CDR3 reads CASTLTTGSTEAFF. The CDR3 nucleotides read TGTGCCAGCACCCTTACAACGGGTAGCACTGAAGCTTTCTTT.

This clonotype was detected many times. V usage is TRBV18 and J usage is TRBJ1-4; D is possibly TRBD1 (5 bases). This CDR3 comprises 14 residues. The V and J ends lost 3 bases and 2 bases respectively, with 7 bases between them. From germline, CDR1 is KGHSH and CDR2 LQKENI. The CDR3 DNA reads as TGTGCCAGCTCACCGGACATTACTAATGAAAAACTGTTTTTT. Translated: CASSPDITNEKLFF.

In its sample, this clonotype was seen a few times. The V and J genes are TRBV18 and TRBJ2-1; 9 nucleotides align to TRBD1. Trimming removed 3 bases from V and 7 bases from J; junction bases left unmatched: 7. The germline V gene encodes CDR1 KGHSH and CDR2 LQKENI. The CDR3 covers 15 residues. The CDR3: CASSPAGQGINEQFF. In DNA form, the CDR3 reads TGTGCCAGCTCACCCGCGGGACAGGGAATTAATGAGCAGTTCTTC.